Shown below are 32 T cell receptor beta chains from a single sample sequenced in a study of T and B cells in COVID-19 patients. Multiplex PCR with BIOMED2 TRB-A/B primer pools amplified TRB rearrangements. TCRdb processed the multiplex PCR reads anew with MiXCR; each CDR3 protein has one entry. The table lists around 16,000 distinct CDR3 sequences, over 25% of them singletons, with 2.5% to 4% in the top ten. Each TRB amplification used roughly 220-550 ng of genomic DNA from blood. The material sequenced was blood. The receptors were sampled from a human donor who had recovered from COVID-19.

The chain combines TRBV6-6 with TRBJ1-1; D is unresolved. Germline V gives CDR1 MNHNY, CDR2 SVGAGI (reference sequence). CDR3 size: 13 residues. V was shortened by 7 bases and J by 5 bases, with 14 bases between the two germline ends. The CDR3 nucleotides read TGTGCCAGCACCCTGTTCGGAGGGACTGAAGCTTTCTTT. Translation gives CASTLFGGTEAFF.

This chain connects TRBV12-3 or TRBV12-4 to TRBJ1-5; tentative D call: TRBD1 (5 bases). This CDR3 region has 16 residues. V lost 6 bases and J 5 bases, leaving 20 bases between the germline ends. The CDR3 spells CASSPQTAGWHQPQHF. The CDR3 bases are TGTGCCAGCAGCCCCCAAACGGCAGGGTGGCATCAGCCCCAGCATTTT.

The rearrangement uses TRBV5-4 and TRBJ1-4, with 10 bases that match TRBD1. V lost 4 bases, J lost 8 bases, and 5 bases stayed unmatched. CDR3 size: 14 residues. Germline lookup yields CDR1 SGHNT and CDR2 YYREEE (reference sequence). In nucleotides, the CDR3 is TGTGCCAGCAGCCGGACAGGGGGTGAGGAAAAACTGTTTTTT. Its protein product is CASSRTGGEEKLFF.

This chain connects TRBV6-5 to TRBJ1-2; D ambiguous. Trimming left V 8 bases short and J 1 base short, with 11 bases between. The germline V gene encodes CDR1 MNHEY and CDR2 SVGAGI. The CDR3 has 13 residues. CDR3 region: CASALAFNYGYTF. CDR3 nucleotide sequence: TGTGCCAGCGCCCTTGCCTTTAACTATGGCTACACCTTC.

This clonotype is classed as medium-sized. The V call is TRBV19, the J call TRBJ2-6, with D maybe TRBD2 (5 bases). The CDR3 consists of 14 residues. CDR1 is LNHDA, CDR2 SQIVND, per germline (reference sequence). The V end was cut by 4 bases, the J end by 3 bases, with 7 bases between. The DNA for the CDR3 is TGTGCCAGTAGTACTACTAGTGGGGCCAACGTCCTGACTTTC. Protein sequence: CASSTTSGANVLTF.

Only a few counts were recorded for this clonotype. This chain joins TRBV19 and TRBJ1-1; 12 positions agree with TRBD1. The CDR3 totals 16 residues. CDR1 is LNHDA and CDR2 is SQIVND in the germline V gene (reference sequence). V lost 1 base and J lost 5; bases outside the gene matches: 5. The CDR3 DNA reads as TGTGCCAGTAGTATAGGGGGACAGGGGGCAGGGACTGAAGCTTTCTTT. Translating gives CASSIGGQGAGTEAFF.

Comment on this clonotype: A much larger clone lies one base from this, so it may be a read error. J is TRBJ1-2 and V is TRBV6-5; possibly TRBD1 for D (6 bases). This CDR3 is built from 15 residues. Germline V CDR1 and CDR2: MNHEY, SVGAGI. Trimming removed 5 bases from V and 7 bases from J, with 20 bases in between. The CDR3 spells CASSKNLLRGGGYTF. As DNA, the CDR3 is TGTGCCAGCAGTAAAAACCTTCTCAGGGGCGGTGGCTACACCTTC.

This clonotype was detected a few times. This sequence joins TRBV6-6 and TRBJ1-1; D perhaps matches TRBD1 (5 bases). Per the germline V gene, CDR1 is MNHNY and CDR2 is SVGAGI (reference sequence). The ends were cut back, 0 bases at V and 6 bases at J, with 14 bases in the middle. This CDR3 region has 15 residues. The CDR3 protein is CASSYSGARLAEAFF. The CDR3 nucleotides are TGTGCCAGCAGTTACTCCGGGGCAAGACTCGCTGAAGCTTTCTTT.

J is TRBJ2-5 and V is TRBV6-2 or TRBV6-3; 10 nucleotides align to TRBD1. From germline, CDR1 is MNHEY and CDR2 SVGEGT. V gave up 0 bases and J gave up 5 bases; unmatched junction bases: 6. The CDR3 sequence is 16 residues long. This chain's CDR3 is CASSYSGQGLRETQYF. For the CDR3, the DNA is TGTGCCAGCAGTTACTCGGGACAGGGGCTCAGGGAGACCCAGTACTTC.

By sample share, this clonotype is medium-sized. The chain recombines TRBV19 with TRBJ2-7; D remains unclear. The ends were cut back, 5 bases at V and 3 bases at J, with 14 bases in the middle. The CDR3 spans 14 residues. Germline CDR1 LNHDA, CDR2 SQIVND (reference sequence). The CDR3 sequence is CASSSNSVRYEQYF. The DNA for the CDR3 is TGTGCCAGTAGTTCTAACTCTGTCCGCTACGAGCAGTACTTC. Together with reference TRBV19 and TRBJ2-7, the CDR3 gives the full variable domain: DGGITQSPKYLFRKEGQNVTLSCEQNLNHDAMYWYRQDPGQGLRLIYYSQIVNDFQKGDIAEGYSVSREKKESFPLTVTSAQKNPTAFYLCASSSNSVRYEQYFGPGTRLTVT.

Within the sample, this clonotype is medium-sized. The V gene is TRBV6-5, the J gene TRBJ2-2, with D uncertain. CDR3 length equals 15 residues. The V end lost 7 bases, the J end lost 1 base, and 13 bases lay between the germline ends. The germline V gene encodes CDR1 MNHEY and CDR2 SVGAGI. The CDR3 here is CASKTTWGNTGELFF. In nucleotides, the CDR3 is TGTGCCAGCAAAACTACTTGGGGGAACACCGGGGAGCTGTTTTTT.

CDR3 DNA sequence: TGTGCCTCCAACAGGGGTGGGTACGAGCAGTACTTC. Residues: CASNRGGYEQYF. V and J are TRBV7-6 and TRBJ2-7; TRBD1 agrees at 7 bases. The V gene end was trimmed by 11 bases and the J gene end by 4 bases; junction bases not matched to a gene: 8. The CDR3 is 12 amino acids. The germline V gene has CDR1 SGHVS and CDR2 FNYEAQ.

The chain combines TRBV4-2 with TRBJ1-1, with a tentative D call TRBD1 (5 bases). This CDR3 region has 14 residues. CDR1 LGHNA and CDR2 YNFKEQ come from the germline V gene. V lost 3 bases and J lost 4, with 12 bases in between. CDR3 protein: CASSQGLPGTEAFF. The CDR3 coding sequence is TGTGCCAGCAGCCAGGGACTGCCGGGCACTGAAGCTTTCTTT.

V and J are TRBV28 and TRBJ1-4, with 11 positions matching TRBD1. The CDR3 runs 12 residues. The germline gives CDR1 MDHEN, CDR2 SYDVKM. V shed 6 bases and J 16 bases; nucleotides not matched to a gene: 7. CDR3 nucleotide sequence: TGTGCCAGCAGCGGACAGGGGGCGTGGAAGTTTTTT. Protein product: CASSGQGAWKFF.

V gene TRBV4-2 combines with J gene TRBJ1-5, with D hard to call. The CDR3 covers 12 residues. V was shortened by 0 bases and J by 9 bases, with 6 bases between the two germline ends. Germline V gene lookup returns CDR1 LGHNA and CDR2 YNFKEQ. Here the CDR3 reads CASSQEMGPQHF. CDR3 nucleotide sequence: TGTGCCAGCAGCCAAGAGATGGGGCCCCAGCATTTT.

The chain carries TRBV7-9 and TRBJ1-1, with 7 bases aligning to TRBD1. V trimming: 3 bases; J trimming: 3 bases; junction bases outside the gene matches: 4. CDR3 length equals 14 residues. Germline assignment: CDR1 SEHNR and CDR2 FQNEAQ (reference sequence). CDR3 loop: CASSLTGRYTEAFF. The CDR3 nucleotides read TGTGCCAGCAGCTTGACAGGGCGATACACTGAAGCTTTCTTT.

J is TRBJ1-2 and V is TRBV11-2, with a tentative D call TRBD1 (6 bases). CDR3 length equals 15 residues. The V gene's germline CDR1 is SGHAT and CDR2 FQNNGV. V was clipped by 4 bases and J by 8 bases, with 20 bases between them. CDR3 in DNA: TGTGCCAGCAGCTCCATTCCCCGGGACAAGGACGGCTACACCTTC. Translating gives CASSSIPRDKDGYTF.

The chain joins TRBV11-2 to TRBJ2-3, with TRBD1 as a possible D gene (5 bases). The CDR3 is 14 amino acids. The germline V gene has CDR1 SGHAT and CDR2 FQNNGV. Trimming left V 5 bases short and J 9 bases short, with 18 bases between. In DNA, the CDR3 is TGTGCCAGCAGCCCATTCACGGCAGGACAAACGCAGTATTTT. Amino acid sequence: CASSPFTAGQTQYF.

By share, this clonotype ranks as medium-sized. This sequence joins TRBV19 and TRBJ2-1; 14 bases map to TRBD2. This CDR3 has 18 residues. Germline values: CDR1 LNHDA, CDR2 SQIVND (reference sequence). With V trimmed by 4 bases and J by 9 bases, 14 bases remained unmatched. The CDR3 DNA reads as TGTGCCAGTAGTAAACTCTCCGGGACTAGCGGGGGTAGCGGTGAGCAGTTCTTC. Residues: CASSKLSGTSGGSGEQFF.

This clonotype is medium-sized (0.01 to 0.1%) within its sample. The rearrangement joins TRBV7-9 to TRBJ1-1; D unresolved. Germline CDR1 is SEHNR and CDR2 is FQNEAQ (reference sequence). This CDR3 comprises 12 residues. Trimming took 4 bases from V and 7 from J, leaving 10 bases between them. CDR3 in DNA: TGTGCCAGCAGCTCGGACTCCCTTGAAGCTTTCTTT. It encodes CASSSDSLEAFF. The full variable domain, with the rest looked up from reference TRBV7-9 and TRBJ1-1, is DTGVSQNPRHKITKRGQNVTFRCDPISEHNRLYWYRQTLGQGPEFLTYFQNEAQLEKSRLLSDRFSAERPKGSFSTLEIQRTEQGDSAMYLCASSSDSLEAFFGQGTRLTVV.

Relative to its sample, this clonotype is medium-sized (0.01 to 0.1%). This chain uses TRBV19 with TRBJ2-7, with 8 bases aligning to TRBD1. This CDR3 has 15 amino acids. With V trimmed by 4 bases and J by 7 bases, 12 bases remained unmatched. Germline lookup yields CDR1 LNHDA and CDR2 SQIVND (reference sequence). CDR3 nucleotides: TGTGCCAGTAGTACGCGGACAGGGCTGTCGAGGGAGCAGTACTTC. It yields the protein CASSTRTGLSREQYF.

This clonotype turned up a few times. The V call is TRBV12-3 or TRBV12-4, the J call TRBJ1-1, with 9 nucleotides matching TRBD1. J was trimmed by 1 base and V by 8 bases; bases with no gene match: 14. The CDR3 has 17 residues. This CDR3 is CASLITRTGAKNTEAFF. In nucleotides, the CDR3 is TGTGCCAGCCTCATAACGCGGACAGGGGCTAAGAACACTGAAGCTTTCTTT.

The chain employs TRBV11-2 and TRBJ1-6, with D possibly being TRBD1 (6 bases). The V end was cut by 5 bases, the J end by 10 bases, with 12 bases between. The CDR3 has 13 amino acids. Germline loops: CDR1 SGHAT, CDR2 FQNNGV. The CDR3 sequence: CASSPQGHSPLHF. As DNA, the CDR3 is TGTGCCAGCAGCCCCCAGGGGCACTCACCCCTCCACTTT.

V and J are TRBV28 and TRBJ1-1, with D unclear. The CDR3 totals 15 residues. V dropped 6 bases and J dropped 4 bases, with 18 bases sitting between them. The V gene's germline CDR1 is MDHEN and CDR2 SYDVKM. The CDR3 DNA is TGTGCCAGCAGCCCCGCGCCGGGATGGGGCACTGAAGCTTTCTTT. Protein: CASSPAPGWGTEAFF.

As to this clonotype: One base away lies a much larger clone, so this may be a sequencing read error. CDR3: CASLTYRGGLDTQYF. DNA for the CDR3: TGTGCCAGCCTCACTTACCGAGGAGGATTGGATACGCAGTATTTT. The V gene is TRBV27, the J gene TRBJ2-3; TRBD2 is a possible D gene (5 bases). CDR3 size: 15 residues. The ends were cut back, 8 bases at V and 6 bases at J, with 21 bases in the middle. CDR1 MNHEY and CDR2 SMNVEV come from the germline V gene (reference sequence).

Relative to its sample, this clonotype is medium-sized. The J gene is TRBJ2-7, the V gene TRBV5-4; D remains ambiguous. Trimming removed 0 bases from V and 4 bases from J, with 8 bases in between. This CDR3 region has 13 residues. Looked up from germline, CDR1 is SGHNT and CDR2 is YYREEE (reference sequence). This chain's CDR3 is CASSLASRYEQYF. DNA of the CDR3: TGTGCCAGCAGCTTGGCCTCGCGGTACGAGCAGTACTTC.

This clonotype was detected only a few times. The chain joins TRBV5-4 to TRBJ2-5; D is perhaps TRBD2 (6 bases). This CDR3 is 14 amino acids long. The V end lost 3 bases, the J end lost 2 bases, and 11 bases lay between the germline ends. Germline CDR1 is SGHNT and CDR2 is YYREEE (reference sequence). CDR3 DNA sequence: TGTGCCAGCAGCTCCGGGACTCAGCAAGAGACCCAGTACTTC. Its protein product is CASSSGTQQETQYF.

Remarks on this clonotype: A junction boundary mismatches the germline segment, possibly from a read error. The V and J genes are TRBV7-2 and TRBJ2-1; weak D call: TRBD2 (6 bases). In germline, CDR1 is SGHTA, CDR2 FQGNSA. CDR3 length: 17 residues. The CDR3 coding sequence is TGTGCCAGCAGCGACTTTCGGCGGGGCCTGGGATACAATAAGCAGTTCTTC. Translation: CASSDFRRGLGYNKQFF.

This chain joins TRBV7-9 and TRBJ1-2; D ambiguous. V lost 5 bases to trimming and J lost 3 bases, with 10 bases between them. The CDR3 length is 13 residues. CDR1 SEHNR and CDR2 FQNEAQ come from the germline V gene (reference sequence). This CDR3 reads CASSPVGDYGYTF. The CDR3 coding sequence is TGTGCCAGCAGCCCTGTGGGAGACTATGGCTACACCTTC. The variable domain in full, completed from reference TRBV7-9 and TRBJ1-2, reads DTGVSQNPRHKITKRGQNVTFRCDPISEHNRLYWYRQTLGQGPEFLTYFQNEAQLEKSRLLSDRFSAERPKGSFSTLEIQRTEQGDSAMYLCASSPVGDYGYTFGSGTRLTVV.

In its sample, this clonotype ranks as medium-sized. The CDR3 DNA reads as TGTGCCAGTAGTTGGGACAGGAACGATGAAAAACTGTTTTTT. Translation: CASSWDRNDEKLFF. This chain joins TRBV19 and TRBJ1-4; 8 bases align to TRBD1. Germline V gives CDR1 LNHDA, CDR2 SQIVND (reference sequence). V shed 5 bases and J 6 bases; nucleotides not matched to a gene: 5. The CDR3 is 14 amino acids. The complete variable domain, with remaining parts taken from reference TRBV19 and TRBJ1-4, reads DGGITQSPKYLFRKEGQNVTLSCEQNLNHDAMYWYRQDPGQGLRLIYYSQIVNDFQKGDIAEGYSVSREKKESFPLTVTSAQKNPTAFYLCASSWDRNDEKLFFGSGTQLSVL.

This clonotype counts as medium-sized. The CDR3 protein is CSVARGNAGANVLTF. The CDR3 coding sequence is TGCAGCGTTGCAAGAGGGAATGCTGGGGCCAACGTCCTGACTTTC. This chain connects TRBV29-1 to TRBJ2-6; D might be TRBD2 (5 bases). Per the germline V gene, CDR1 is SQVTM and CDR2 is ANQGSEA. The V gene lost 4 bases and the J gene lost 2 bases, with 12 bases spanning the gap. The length of the CDR3 is 15 residues.

In its sample, this clonotype ranks as medium-sized. The chain links TRBV29-1 to TRBJ2-3, with a tentative D call TRBD1 (5 bases). V shed 6 bases and J shed 0 bases, with 19 bases lying between them. The CDR3 runs 16 residues. Germline loops: CDR1 SQVTM, CDR2 ANQGSEA. CDR3: CSVTKVQASSTDTQYF. As DNA, the CDR3 is TGCAGCGTGACAAAGGTACAGGCCTCTAGCACAGATACGCAGTATTTT.